The rows below give T cell receptor beta chains drawn from one sample of a study of a mutant IDH1 vaccine in newly diagnosed glioma. Assay: immunoSEQ multiplex PCR; the TCRdb copy retains only in-frame clones and omits some. This table has about 68,000 clones, approximately 88% appearing once. For these receptors, no antigen is known. The specimen comprised PBMCs, sampled from a glioma patient whose treatment included an IDH1 peptide vaccine. These receptors were taken from a man in his late teens or twenties with glioma. Both conserved end residues are part of each CDR3. Each record gives: V gene, D gene, CDR3 protein. A D gene is named only where the DNA matches it firmly.

v_call: TRBV5-4
d_call: TRBD2
cdr3_aa: CASTLGGGRSLRDTQYF

v_call: TRBV9
d_call: TRBD1
cdr3_aa: CASSASGQGVYEQYF

v_call: TRBV5-1
d_call: .
cdr3_aa: CASSTDPQGEQYF

v_call: TRBV5-4
d_call: .
cdr3_aa: CASSLDGRPYGYTF

v_call: TRBV6-5
d_call: TRBD1
cdr3_aa: CASSTGQGIGEQYF

v_call: TRBV4-3
d_call: TRBD1
cdr3_aa: CASSQSTSRTGGTYEQYF

v_call: TRBV28
d_call: .
cdr3_aa: CASSFRGSNTEAFF

v_call: TRBV7-8
d_call: .
cdr3_aa: CASSFGAATEAFF

v_call: TRBV10-1
d_call: .
cdr3_aa: CASSEVDLISGANVLTF

v_call: TRBV5-1
d_call: .
cdr3_aa: CASQGRAGELFF

v_call: TRBV19
d_call: TRBD1
cdr3_aa: CASSGTASYEQYF

v_call: TRBV19
d_call: .
cdr3_aa: CASSIFGGDTEAFF

v_call: TRBV15
d_call: .
cdr3_aa: CATTLDGQPQHF

v_call: TRBV18
d_call: .
cdr3_aa: CASSPRLSGEWSIPEAFF

v_call: TRBV12-5
d_call: .
cdr3_aa: CASGRGGNTIYF

v_call: TRBV7-2
d_call: .
cdr3_aa: CASSLEFSADRYTF

v_call: TRBV13
d_call: TRBD1
cdr3_aa: CASSQGTGDTDTQYF

v_call: TRBV2
d_call: .
cdr3_aa: CASSNRFEGEQYF

v_call: TRBV2
d_call: .
cdr3_aa: CASSGQAHSGNTIYF

v_call: TRBV5-4
d_call: .
cdr3_aa: CASSLIGGNIQYF

v_call: TRBV30
d_call: .
cdr3_aa: CAWSVGPLTNF

v_call: TRBV7-9
d_call: TRBD1
cdr3_aa: CASSLADRVFYGYTF

v_call: TRBV5-8
d_call: .
cdr3_aa: CASSGRGGSYNSPLHF

v_call: TRBV7-2
d_call: .
cdr3_aa: CASSLVTLLGGDTEAFF

v_call: TRBV5-1
d_call: .
cdr3_aa: CASSPGGRDNNEQFF

v_call: TRBV18
d_call: TRBD1
cdr3_aa: CASHTGQGHNEQFF

v_call: TRBV6-5
d_call: TRBD1
cdr3_aa: CASSYPRTGGGTEAFF

v_call: TRBV6-5
d_call: .
cdr3_aa: CASSYGYGYTF

v_call: TRBV2
d_call: TRBD1
cdr3_aa: CASPRQGRPYEQYF

v_call: TRBV5-1
d_call: .
cdr3_aa: CASSLSVGPGGRGAFF

v_call: TRBV19
d_call: .
cdr3_aa: CASSTPRGARGYTF

v_call: TRBV6-5
d_call: .
cdr3_aa: CASRGLWQQNTEAFF

v_call: TRBV9
d_call: .
cdr3_aa: CASSVGVIGRVNYGYTF

v_call: TRBV5-5
d_call: .
cdr3_aa: CASSLGFGGGMNTEAFF

v_call: TRBV9
d_call: .
cdr3_aa: CASSVAGGGGNQETQYF

v_call: TRBV4-1
d_call: .
cdr3_aa: CASSQEEIRFRDTQYF

v_call: TRBV19
d_call: TRBD1
cdr3_aa: CASSRTGEVQSEAFF

v_call: TRBV5-4
d_call: .
cdr3_aa: CASSSSPNTEAFF

v_call: TRBV6-5
d_call: .
cdr3_aa: CASSYSPKGTDTQYF

v_call: TRBV7-8
d_call: TRBD1
cdr3_aa: CASSLRQGEAFF

v_call: TRBV7-9
d_call: .
cdr3_aa: CASSHPRRGETQYF

v_call: TRBV30
d_call: .
cdr3_aa: CAWSVGQIPLPGNYGYTF

v_call: TRBV29-1
d_call: .
cdr3_aa: CSVGTPLGDNYGYTF

v_call: TRBV7-2
d_call: TRBD2
cdr3_aa: CASSRTSGSTDTQYF

v_call: TRBV7-9
d_call: .
cdr3_aa: CASSLARSSYEQYF

v_call: TRBV6-6
d_call: .
cdr3_aa: CASSYGENTGELFF

v_call: TRBV6-6
d_call: .
cdr3_aa: CASTRTPFDEQYF

v_call: TRBV6-5
d_call: .
cdr3_aa: CASKPGTRPNQPQHF

v_call: TRBV7-7
d_call: TRBD1
cdr3_aa: CASSLTGGTGELFF

v_call: TRBV5-1
d_call: TRBD1
cdr3_aa: CASSFAGGLGQPQHF

v_call: TRBV19
d_call: TRBD2
cdr3_aa: CASSATRESYEQYF

v_call: TRBV6-4
d_call: .
cdr3_aa: CASRGTQGPYTF

v_call: TRBV27
d_call: .
cdr3_aa: CASSSYPVTELYQPQHF